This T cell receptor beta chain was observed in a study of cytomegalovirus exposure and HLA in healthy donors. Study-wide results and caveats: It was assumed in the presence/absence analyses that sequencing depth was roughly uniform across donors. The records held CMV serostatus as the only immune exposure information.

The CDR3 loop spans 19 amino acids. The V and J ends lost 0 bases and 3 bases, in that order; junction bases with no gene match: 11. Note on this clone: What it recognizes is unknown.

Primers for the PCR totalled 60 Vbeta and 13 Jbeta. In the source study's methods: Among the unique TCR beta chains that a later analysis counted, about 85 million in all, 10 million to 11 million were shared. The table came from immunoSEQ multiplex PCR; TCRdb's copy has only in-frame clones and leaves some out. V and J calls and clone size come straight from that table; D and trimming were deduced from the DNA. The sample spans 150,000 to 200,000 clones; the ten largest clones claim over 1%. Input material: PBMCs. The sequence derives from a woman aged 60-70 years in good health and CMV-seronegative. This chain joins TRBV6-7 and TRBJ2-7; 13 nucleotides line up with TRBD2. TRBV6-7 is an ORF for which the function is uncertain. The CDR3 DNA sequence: TGTGCCAGCAGTTACTCGGGACTAGCGGGACTTCGCCCTATCTACGAGCAGTACTTC. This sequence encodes CASSYSGLAGLRPIYEQYF.